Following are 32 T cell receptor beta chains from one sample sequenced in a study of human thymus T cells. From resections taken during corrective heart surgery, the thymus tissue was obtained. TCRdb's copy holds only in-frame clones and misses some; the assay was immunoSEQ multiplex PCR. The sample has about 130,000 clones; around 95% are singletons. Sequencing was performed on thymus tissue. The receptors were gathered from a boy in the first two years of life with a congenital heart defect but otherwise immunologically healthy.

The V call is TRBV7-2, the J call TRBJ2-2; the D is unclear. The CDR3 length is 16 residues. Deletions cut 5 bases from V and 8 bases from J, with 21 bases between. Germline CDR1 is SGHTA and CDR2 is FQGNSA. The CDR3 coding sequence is TGTGCCAGCAGCCCCGAGAGGCCTATCAAGTGGGGGGAGCTGTTTTTT. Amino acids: CASSPERPIKWGELFF.

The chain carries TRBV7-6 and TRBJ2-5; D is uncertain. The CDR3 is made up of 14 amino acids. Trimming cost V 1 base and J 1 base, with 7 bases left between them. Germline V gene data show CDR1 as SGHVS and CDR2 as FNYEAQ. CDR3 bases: TGTGCCAGCAGCTTAGGGGCAGTCCAAGAGACCCAGTACTTC. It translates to CASSLGAVQETQYF.

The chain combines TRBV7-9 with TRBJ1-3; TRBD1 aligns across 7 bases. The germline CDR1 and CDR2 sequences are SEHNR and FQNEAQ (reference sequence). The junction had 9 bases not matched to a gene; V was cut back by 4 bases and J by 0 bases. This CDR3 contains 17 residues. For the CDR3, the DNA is TGTGCCAGCAGCTCATGGACAGGTCCGGGCTCTGGAAACACCATATATTTT. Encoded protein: CASSSWTGPGSGNTIYF. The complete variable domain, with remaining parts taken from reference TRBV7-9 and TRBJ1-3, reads DTGVSQNPRHKITKRGQNVTFRCDPISEHNRLYWYRQTLGQGPEFLTYFQNEAQLEKSRLLSDRFSAERPKGSFSTLEIQRTEQGDSAMYLCASSSWTGPGSGNTIYFGEGSWLTVV.

The CDR3, as DNA: TGTGCCAGCAGCTCTGTCCAGAGCGAAGAGACGCAGTATTTT. This sequence encodes CASSSVQSEETQYF. The V call is TRBV11-3, the J call TRBJ2-3; D unresolved. This CDR3 is 14 amino acids long. Trimming stripped 4 bases from V and 9 bases from J, with 17 bases between. Germline loops: CDR1 SGHNT, CDR2 YENEEA.

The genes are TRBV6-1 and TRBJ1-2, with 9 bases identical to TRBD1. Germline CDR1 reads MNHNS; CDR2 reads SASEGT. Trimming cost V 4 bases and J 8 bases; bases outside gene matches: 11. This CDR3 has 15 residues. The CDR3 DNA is TGTGCCAGCAGTGCACGGACAGGGGAGAGGCGCGGCTACACCTTC. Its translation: CASSARTGERRGYTF.

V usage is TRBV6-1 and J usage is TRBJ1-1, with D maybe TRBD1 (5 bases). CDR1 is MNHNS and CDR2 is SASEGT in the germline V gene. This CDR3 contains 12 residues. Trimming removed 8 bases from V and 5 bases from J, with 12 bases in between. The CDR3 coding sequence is TGTGCCAGCGGGGAGGGGAGGACTGAAGCTTTCTTT. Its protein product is CASGEGRTEAFF.

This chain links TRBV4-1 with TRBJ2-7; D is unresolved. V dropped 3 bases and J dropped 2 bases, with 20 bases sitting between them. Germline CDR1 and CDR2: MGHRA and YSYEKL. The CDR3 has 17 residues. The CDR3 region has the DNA TGCGCCAGCAGCCATGTTTTTAGAATGGGGTCTCCCTACGAGCAGTACTTC. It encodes CASSHVFRMGSPYEQYF.

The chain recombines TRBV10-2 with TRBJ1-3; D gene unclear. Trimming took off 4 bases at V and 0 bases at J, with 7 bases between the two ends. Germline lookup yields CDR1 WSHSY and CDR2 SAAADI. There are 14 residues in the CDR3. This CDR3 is CASSGSNSGNTIYF. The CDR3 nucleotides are TGCGCCAGCAGTGGTTCTAACTCTGGAAACACCATATATTTT.

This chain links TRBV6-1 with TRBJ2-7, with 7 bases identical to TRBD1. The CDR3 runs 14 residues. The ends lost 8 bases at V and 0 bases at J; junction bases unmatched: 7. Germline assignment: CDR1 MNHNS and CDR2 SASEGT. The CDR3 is CASRRQGSSYEQYF. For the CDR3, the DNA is TGTGCCAGCCGGAGACAGGGTAGCTCCTACGAGCAGTACTTC.

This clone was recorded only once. The chain's CDR3 is CASTGRGNYGYTF. The CDR3 nucleotides read TGTGCCAGCACTGGGCGAGGGAACTATGGCTACACCTTC. The V and J genes are TRBV6-1 and TRBJ1-2, with unresolved D. The ends were cut back, 7 bases at V and 2 bases at J, with 11 bases in the middle. Germline CDR1 is MNHNS and CDR2 is SASEGT. The CDR3 extends over 13 amino acids.

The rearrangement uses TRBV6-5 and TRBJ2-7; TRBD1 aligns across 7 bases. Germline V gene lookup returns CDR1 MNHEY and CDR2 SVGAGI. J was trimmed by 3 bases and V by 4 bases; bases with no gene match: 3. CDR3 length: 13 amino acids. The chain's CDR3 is CASSSRQGYEQYF. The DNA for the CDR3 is TGTGCCAGCAGTTCGCGACAGGGCTACGAGCAGTACTTC.

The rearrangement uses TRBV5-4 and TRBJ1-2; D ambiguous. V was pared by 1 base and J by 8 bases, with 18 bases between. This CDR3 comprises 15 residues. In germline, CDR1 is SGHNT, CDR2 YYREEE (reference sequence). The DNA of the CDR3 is TGTGCCAGCAGCTTGCCTCGGGAACCCCATCACGGCTACACCTTC. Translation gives CASSLPREPHHGYTF.

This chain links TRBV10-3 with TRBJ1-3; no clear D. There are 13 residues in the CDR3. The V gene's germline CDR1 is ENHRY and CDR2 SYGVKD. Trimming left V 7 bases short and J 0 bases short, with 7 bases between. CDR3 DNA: TGTGCCATCACGAGGGTCTCTGGAAACACCATATATTTT. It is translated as CAITRVSGNTIYF.

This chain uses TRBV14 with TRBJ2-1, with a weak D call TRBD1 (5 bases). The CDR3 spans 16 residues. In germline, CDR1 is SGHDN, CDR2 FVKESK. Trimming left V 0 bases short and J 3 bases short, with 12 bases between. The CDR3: CASSQERQGFYNEQFF. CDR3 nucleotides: TGTGCCAGCAGCCAAGAAAGGCAGGGTTTCTACAATGAGCAGTTCTTC.

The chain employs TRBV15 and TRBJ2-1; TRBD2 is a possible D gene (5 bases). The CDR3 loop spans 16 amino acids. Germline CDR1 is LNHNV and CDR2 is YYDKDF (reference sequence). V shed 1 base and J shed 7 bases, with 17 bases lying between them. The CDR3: CATSRGERPPTNEQFF. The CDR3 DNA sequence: TGTGCCACCAGCAGAGGAGAGCGGCCCCCTACAAATGAGCAGTTCTTC.

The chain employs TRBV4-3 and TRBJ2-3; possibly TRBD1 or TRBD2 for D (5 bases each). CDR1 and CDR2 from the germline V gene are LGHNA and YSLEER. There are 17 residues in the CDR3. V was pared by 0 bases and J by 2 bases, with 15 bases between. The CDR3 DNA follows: TGCGCCAGCAGCCAAGATCTTCCGGGACCATACACAGATACGCAGTATTTT. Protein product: CASSQDLPGPYTDTQYF.

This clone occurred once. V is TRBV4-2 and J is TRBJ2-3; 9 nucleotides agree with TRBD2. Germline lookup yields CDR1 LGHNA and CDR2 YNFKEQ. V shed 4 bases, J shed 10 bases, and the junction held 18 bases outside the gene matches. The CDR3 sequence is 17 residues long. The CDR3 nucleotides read TGTGCCAGCAGCCGCGCTCGGACTAGCGACAAGGGGGGTGCGCAGTATTTT. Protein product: CASSRARTSDKGGAQYF.

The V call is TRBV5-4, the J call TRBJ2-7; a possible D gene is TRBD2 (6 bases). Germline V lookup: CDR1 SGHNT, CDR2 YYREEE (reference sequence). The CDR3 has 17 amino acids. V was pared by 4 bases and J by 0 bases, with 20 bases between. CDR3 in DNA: TGTGCCAGCAGCCAGGACGCGATGGACTATTCCTCCTACGAGCAGTACTTC. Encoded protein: CASSQDAMDYSSYEQYF. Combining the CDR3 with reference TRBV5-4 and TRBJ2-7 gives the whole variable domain ETGVTQSPTHLIKTRGQQVTLRCSSQSGHNTVSWYQQALGQGPQFIFQYYREEENGRGNFPPRFSGLQFPNYSSELNVNALELDDSALYLCASSQDAMDYSSYEQYFGPGTRLTVT.

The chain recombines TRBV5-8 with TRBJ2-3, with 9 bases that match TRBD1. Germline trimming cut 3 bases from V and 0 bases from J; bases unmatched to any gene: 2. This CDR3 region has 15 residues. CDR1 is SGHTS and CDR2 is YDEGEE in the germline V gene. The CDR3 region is CASSYGQGSTDTQYF. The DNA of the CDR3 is TGTGCCAGCAGCTACGGACAGGGGAGCACAGATACGCAGTATTTT. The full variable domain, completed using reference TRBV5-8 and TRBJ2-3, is EAGVTQSPTHLIKTRGQQATLRCSPISGHTSVYWYQQALGLGLQFLLWYDEGEERNRGNFPPRFSGRQFPNYSSELNVNALELEDSALYLCASSYGQGSTDTQYFGPGTRLTVL.

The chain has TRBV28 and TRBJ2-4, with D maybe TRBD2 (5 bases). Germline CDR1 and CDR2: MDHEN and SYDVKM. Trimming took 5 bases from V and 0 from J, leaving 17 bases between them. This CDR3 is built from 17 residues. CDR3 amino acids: CASSIFRGFLAKNIQYF. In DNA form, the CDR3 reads TGTGCCAGCAGTATATTCCGGGGTTTCCTAGCCAAAAACATTCAGTACTTC. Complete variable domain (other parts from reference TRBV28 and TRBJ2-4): DVKVTQSSRYLVKRTGEKVFLECVQDMDHENMFWYRQDPGLGLRLIYFSYDVKMKEKGDIPEGYSVSREKKERFSLILESASTNQTSMYLCASSIFRGFLAKNIQYFGAGTRLSVL.

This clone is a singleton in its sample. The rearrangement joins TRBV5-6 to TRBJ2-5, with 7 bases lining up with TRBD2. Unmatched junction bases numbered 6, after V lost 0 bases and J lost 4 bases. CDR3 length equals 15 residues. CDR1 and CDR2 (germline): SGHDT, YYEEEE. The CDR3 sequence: CASSLGGAGLETQYF. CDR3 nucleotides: TGTGCCAGCAGCTTGGGCGGAGCGGGACTAGAGACCCAGTACTTC.

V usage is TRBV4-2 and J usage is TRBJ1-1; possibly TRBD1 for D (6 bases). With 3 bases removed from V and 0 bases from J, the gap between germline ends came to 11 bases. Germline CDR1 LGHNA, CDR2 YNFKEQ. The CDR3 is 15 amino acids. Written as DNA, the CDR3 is TGTGCCAGCAGCCACGCAGGACAGATGAACACTGAAGCTTTCTTT. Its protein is CASSHAGQMNTEAFF.

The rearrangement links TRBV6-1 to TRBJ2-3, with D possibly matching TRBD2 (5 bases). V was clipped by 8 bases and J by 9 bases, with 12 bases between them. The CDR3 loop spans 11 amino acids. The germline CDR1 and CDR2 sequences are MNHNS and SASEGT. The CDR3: CASRLEGTQYF. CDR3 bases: TGTGCCAGCCGCCTCGAGGGCACGCAGTATTTT.

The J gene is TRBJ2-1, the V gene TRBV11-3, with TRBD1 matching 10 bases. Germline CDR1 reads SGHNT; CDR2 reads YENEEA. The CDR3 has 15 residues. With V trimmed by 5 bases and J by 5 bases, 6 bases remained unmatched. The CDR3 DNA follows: TGTGCCAGCAGCGCAGGGACAGGGGAGGACAATGAGCAGTTCTTC. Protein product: CASSAGTGEDNEQFF.

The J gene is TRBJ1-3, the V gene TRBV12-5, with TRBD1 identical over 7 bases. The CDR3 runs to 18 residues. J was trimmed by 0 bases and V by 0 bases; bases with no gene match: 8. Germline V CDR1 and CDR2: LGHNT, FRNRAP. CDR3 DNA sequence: TGTGCTAGTGGTTTGGTACCGGGACAGAGACCCTCTGGAAACACCATATATTTT. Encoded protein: CASGLVPGQRPSGNTIYF.

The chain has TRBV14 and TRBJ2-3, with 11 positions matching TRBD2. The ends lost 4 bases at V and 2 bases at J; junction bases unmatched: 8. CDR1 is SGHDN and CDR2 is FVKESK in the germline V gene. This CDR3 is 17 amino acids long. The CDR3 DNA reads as TGTGCCAGCAGCCGACTACTAGCGGGGGCCCTCACAGATACGCAGTATTTT. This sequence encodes CASSRLLAGALTDTQYF. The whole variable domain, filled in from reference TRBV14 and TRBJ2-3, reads EAGVTQFPSHSVIEKGQTVTLRCDPISGHDNLYWYRRVMGKEIKFLLHFVKESKQDESGMPNNRFLAERTGGTYSTLKVQPAELEDSGVYFCASSRLLAGALTDTQYFGPGTRLTVL.

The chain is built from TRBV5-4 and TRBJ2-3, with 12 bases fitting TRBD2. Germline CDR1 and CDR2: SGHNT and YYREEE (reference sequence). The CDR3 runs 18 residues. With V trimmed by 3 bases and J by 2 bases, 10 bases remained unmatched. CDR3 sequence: CASSYVTLAGGLTDTQYF. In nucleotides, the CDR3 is TGTGCCAGCAGCTACGTGACTCTAGCGGGGGGGCTCACAGATACGCAGTATTTT.

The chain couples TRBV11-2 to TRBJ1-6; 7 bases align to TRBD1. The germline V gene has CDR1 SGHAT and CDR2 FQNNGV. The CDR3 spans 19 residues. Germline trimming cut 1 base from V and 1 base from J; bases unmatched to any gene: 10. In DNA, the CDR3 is TGTGCCAGCAGCTTAGCGATCGACAGGGAAAGGTCCTATAATTCACCCCTCCACTTT. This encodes CASSLAIDRERSYNSPLHF.

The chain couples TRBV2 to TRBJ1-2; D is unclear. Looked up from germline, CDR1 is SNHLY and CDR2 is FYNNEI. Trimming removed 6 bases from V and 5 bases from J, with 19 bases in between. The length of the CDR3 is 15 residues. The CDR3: CASRSRLGDLYGYTF. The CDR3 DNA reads TGTGCCAGCAGATCGCGCCTTGGGGATCTTTATGGCTACACCTTC. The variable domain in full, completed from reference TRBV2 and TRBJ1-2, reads EPEVTQTPSHQVTQMGQEVILRCVPISNHLYFYWYRQILGQKVEFLVSFYNNEISEKSEIFDDQFSVERPDGSNFTLKIRSTKLEDSAMYFCASRSRLGDLYGYTFGSGTRLTVV.

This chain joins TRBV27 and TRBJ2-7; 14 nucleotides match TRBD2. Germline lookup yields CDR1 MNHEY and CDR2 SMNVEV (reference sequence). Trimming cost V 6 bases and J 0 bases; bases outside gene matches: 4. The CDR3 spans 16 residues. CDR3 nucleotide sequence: TGTGCCAGCAGACAGGGGACTAGCGGGGGCTCCTACGAGCAGTACTTC. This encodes CASRQGTSGGSYEQYF.

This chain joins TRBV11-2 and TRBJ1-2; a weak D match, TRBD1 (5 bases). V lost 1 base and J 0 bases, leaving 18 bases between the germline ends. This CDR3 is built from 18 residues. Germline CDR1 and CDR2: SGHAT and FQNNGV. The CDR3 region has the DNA TGTGCCAGCAGCTTAGGGCCGGATAGGGACCTGTCTAACTATGGCTACACCTTC. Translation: CASSLGPDRDLSNYGYTF.

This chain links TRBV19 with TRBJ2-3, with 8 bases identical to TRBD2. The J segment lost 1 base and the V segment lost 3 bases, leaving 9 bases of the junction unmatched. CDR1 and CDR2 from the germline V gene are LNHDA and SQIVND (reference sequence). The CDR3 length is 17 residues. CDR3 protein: CASSIPRDSGGTDTQYF. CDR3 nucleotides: TGTGCCAGTAGTATTCCCCGGGATAGCGGGGGCACAGATACGCAGTATTTT.